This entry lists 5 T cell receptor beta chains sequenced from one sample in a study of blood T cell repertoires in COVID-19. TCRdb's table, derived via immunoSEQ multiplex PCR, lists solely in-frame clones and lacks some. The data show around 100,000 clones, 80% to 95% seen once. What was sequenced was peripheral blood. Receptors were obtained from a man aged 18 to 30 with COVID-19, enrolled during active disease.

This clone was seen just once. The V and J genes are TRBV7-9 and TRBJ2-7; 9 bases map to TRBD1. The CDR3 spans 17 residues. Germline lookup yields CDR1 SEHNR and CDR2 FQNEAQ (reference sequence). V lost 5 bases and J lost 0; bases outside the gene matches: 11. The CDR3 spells CASSPPSGTGYSYEQYF. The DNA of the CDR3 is TGTGCCAGCAGCCCCCCCTCCGGGACAGGGTACTCCTACGAGCAGTACTTC.

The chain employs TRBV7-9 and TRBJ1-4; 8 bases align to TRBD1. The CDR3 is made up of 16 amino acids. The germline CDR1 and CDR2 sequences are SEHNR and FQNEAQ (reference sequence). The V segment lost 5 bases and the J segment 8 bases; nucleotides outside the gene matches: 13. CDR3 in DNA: TGTGCCAGCAGCGCCCAGACAGGGGTCGGCTGGGAAAAACTGTTTTTT. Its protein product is CASSAQTGVGWEKLFF.

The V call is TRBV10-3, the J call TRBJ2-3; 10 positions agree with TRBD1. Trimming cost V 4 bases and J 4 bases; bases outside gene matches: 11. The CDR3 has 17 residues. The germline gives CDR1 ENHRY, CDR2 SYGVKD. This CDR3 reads CAISAERPGQGSDTQYF. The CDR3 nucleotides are TGTGCCATCAGTGCCGAACGACCGGGACAGGGGTCAGATACGCAGTATTTT.

CDR3 loop: CASGPYYEQYF. CDR3 bases: TGTGCCAGCGGGCCTTACTACGAGCAGTACTTC. V is TRBV27 and J is TRBJ2-7; D unresolved. CDR1 is MNHEY, CDR2 SMNVEV, per germline (reference sequence). The V gene lost 8 bases and the J gene lost 3 bases, with 8 bases spanning the gap. The CDR3 has 11 amino acids.

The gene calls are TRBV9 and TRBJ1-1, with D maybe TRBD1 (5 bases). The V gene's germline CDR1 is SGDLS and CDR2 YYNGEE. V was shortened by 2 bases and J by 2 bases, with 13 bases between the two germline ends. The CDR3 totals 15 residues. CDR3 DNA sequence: TGTGCCAGCAGCGTGGGACTGCTACCCAACACTGAAGCTTTCTTT. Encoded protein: CASSVGLLPNTEAFF.